The 9 T cell receptor beta chains below come from one sample, sequenced in a study of blood T cell repertoires in COVID-19. Using immunoSEQ multiplex PCR, the repertoire was profiled, and TCRdb retains in-frame clones only, with some absent. The table has around 180,000 clones, around 88% seen once; the top ten hold 3.5% to 4.5%. The source material was peripheral blood. All receptors derive from a woman younger than 45 with acute or convalescent COVID-19.

This clone was counted a few times. V is TRBV27 and J is TRBJ1-2; the match to TRBD1 covers 7 bases. Germline V gives CDR1 MNHEY, CDR2 SMNVEV (reference sequence). The CDR3 spans 13 residues. V gave up 4 bases and J gave up 8 bases; unmatched junction bases: 7. CDR3 nucleotide sequence: TGTGCCAGCAGTTCCGACAGGGAAAGCGGCTACACCTTC. Translating gives CASSSDRESGYTF.

This chain joins TRBV27 and TRBJ1-2, with a possible D match to TRBD1 (6 bases). With 6 bases removed from V and 10 bases from J, the gap between germline ends came to 18 bases. This CDR3 region has 13 residues. CDR1 MNHEY and CDR2 SMNVEV come from the germline V gene (reference sequence). The CDR3 DNA reads TGTGCCAGCAGGCTTGGGACATCTCAAGTCTACACCTTC. The encoded protein is CASRLGTSQVYTF.

This rearrangement joins TRBV5-1 to TRBJ2-1; D call uncertain. V was shortened by 2 bases and J by 5 bases, with 14 bases between the two germline ends. CDR1 SGHRS and CDR2 YFSETQ come from the germline V gene. This CDR3 is 15 amino acids long. The CDR3 protein is CASSFISGSDNEQFF. The CDR3 DNA follows: TGCGCCAGCAGCTTTATATCAGGTTCGGACAATGAGCAGTTCTTC.

The J gene is TRBJ2-1, the V gene TRBV2; D is possibly TRBD2 (5 bases). CDR1 is SNHLY and CDR2 is FYNNEI in the germline V gene. The CDR3 consists of 17 residues. V lost 6 bases to trimming and J lost 0 bases, with 18 bases between them. CDR3 sequence reads: CASRGIARLSSYNEQFF. CDR3 coding DNA: TGTGCCAGCAGGGGGATAGCGCGCCTTAGCTCCTACAATGAGCAGTTCTTC.

This chain connects TRBV6-5 to TRBJ2-5, with D possibly being TRBD2 (6 bases). V was clipped by 9 bases and J by 1 base, with 12 bases between them. This CDR3 is built from 13 residues. The V gene's germline CDR1 is MNHEY and CDR2 SVGAGI. The chain's CDR3 is CASVAASQETQYF. Here the CDR3 DNA reads TGTGCCAGTGTAGCGGCAAGCCAAGAGACCCAGTACTTC.

The V and J genes are TRBV10-3 and TRBJ2-3, with 13 bases identical to TRBD2. V gave up 6 bases and J gave up 5 bases; unmatched junction bases: 8. CDR1 and CDR2 from the germline V gene are ENHRY and SYGVKD. The length of the CDR3 is 16 residues. The CDR3 protein is CAIRPRTSGSLDTQYF. CDR3 coding DNA: TGTGCCATCAGGCCTAGGACTAGCGGGAGCTTAGATACGCAGTATTTT.

The chain has TRBV28 and TRBJ2-6, with D uncertain. Trimming took off 8 bases at V and 1 base at J, with 18 bases between the two ends. Germline V gives CDR1 MDHEN, CDR2 SYDVKM. The CDR3 is made up of 17 amino acids. The CDR3 nucleotides read TGTGCCAGCGTCTCCAGAGGATCTCGATCTGGGGCCAACGTCCTGACTTTC. It specifies CASVSRGSRSGANVLTF.

The chain combines TRBV10-3 with TRBJ2-1, with 7 bases matching TRBD2. CDR1 and CDR2 from the germline V gene are ENHRY and SYGVKD. The CDR3 has 15 residues. V shed 4 bases, J shed 4 bases, and the junction held 7 bases outside the gene matches. The CDR3 protein is CAISVGGTSYNEQFF. Written as DNA, the CDR3 is TGTGCCATCAGTGTGGGGGGGACCAGTTACAATGAGCAGTTCTTC.

This clone has only one observation. The V call is TRBV29-1, the J call TRBJ2-7; tentatively, D is TRBD2 (5 bases). The CDR3 spans 13 residues. V lost 4 bases, J lost 3 bases, and 13 bases lay in between. Germline V gene sequence: CDR1 SQVTM, CDR2 ANQGSEA. The CDR3 bases are TGCAGCGTTGGATCGGGAACCAACTACGAGCAGTACTTC. Residues: CSVGSGTNYEQYF.